A single sample is the source of the 6 T cell receptor beta chains below, sequenced in a study of response to subunit inactivated influenza vaccine. From the RT-PCR reads, TCRdb called clonotypes with MiXCR, one entry per CDR3 protein. The table records roughly 700,000 distinct CDR3 sequences, approximately 15% of them present only once. This material consisted of PBMCs from blood, taken about 14 days before vaccination. These receptors came from a man between 45 and 60 years old who received an inactivated influenza vaccine.

This clonotype was found once. This chain joins TRBV3-1 and TRBJ2-7; 7 bases line up with TRBD2. With 0 bases clipped from V and 3 bases from J, the junction kept 2 bases outside the gene matches. The germline gives CDR1 LGHDT, CDR2 YNNKEL (reference sequence). CDR3 size: 14 residues. The CDR3 sequence: CASSQEAGLYEQYF. For the CDR3, the DNA is TGTGCCAGCAGCCAAGAAGCGGGACTCTACGAGCAGTACTTC.

This sequence joins TRBV9 and TRBJ1-1; TRBD1 might be the D (5 bases). The germline V and J ends were trimmed by 4 bases and 1 base, with 17 bases remaining between them. Germline lookup yields CDR1 SGDLS and CDR2 YYNGEE. There are 16 residues in the CDR3. CDR3 sequence (DNA): TGTGCCAGCAGCCCGCTGGGGCGACACCAGAACACTGAAGCTTTCTTT. It is translated as CASSPLGRHQNTEAFF.

This clonotype was counted only a few times. The chain is built from TRBV4-2 and TRBJ2-3; D unclear. This CDR3 is 14 amino acids long. The germline CDR1 and CDR2 sequences are LGHNA and YNFKEQ. The V and J ends lost 1 base and 0 bases respectively, with 5 bases between them. This CDR3 reads CASSQATSTDTQYF. CDR3 DNA: TGTGCCAGCAGCCAAGCGACTAGCACAGATACGCAGTATTTT.

This clonotype was counted a few times. The genes are TRBV29-1 and TRBJ2-5, with 7 bases identical to TRBD1. V lost 6 bases and J lost 5; bases outside the gene matches: 6. CDR1 is SQVTM, CDR2 ANQGSEA, per germline. The CDR3 is made up of 12 amino acids. The CDR3 is CSVYRGVETQYF. In DNA form, the CDR3 reads TGCAGCGTCTACAGGGGCGTCGAGACCCAGTACTTC.

This chain uses TRBV4-2 with TRBJ2-3; perhaps TRBD2 as D (6 bases). The CDR3 spans 15 residues. V was pared by 5 bases and J by 0 bases, with 12 bases between. Germline CDR1 reads LGHNA; CDR2 reads YNFKEQ. The CDR3 is CASSKTGESTDTQYF. DNA for the CDR3: TGTGCCAGCAGCAAAACGGGGGAGAGCACAGATACGCAGTATTTT.

The sample holds a few counts of this clonotype. The chain has TRBV10-2 and TRBJ2-3, with D possibly being TRBD2 (6 bases). Trimming removed 5 bases at V and 2 bases at J, with 14 bases between. Germline V CDR1 and CDR2: WSHSY, SAAADI. CDR3 length: 15 residues. Here the CDR3 DNA reads TGCGCCAGCAGTTTCGGACTAACAACCACAGATACGCAGTATTTT. This sequence encodes CASSFGLTTTDTQYF.